This TCR beta chain derives from a study of blood T cell repertoires in COVID-19. Study-level information: There were acute and convalescent COVID-19 samples, and they came from the United States, Italy and Spain. Nucleic acid was either cDNA or gDNA, and it came from T cells, B-cell-depleted T cells, or PBMCs.

Seattle-derived patients entered the study during active infection and were followed longitudinally. Study processing details: For nucleated cells, counts were estimated from reference gene primer amplification. Measured with immunoSEQ multiplex PCR; TCRdb has only the in-frame clones, and not every one. That table furnishes V, J and clone size, whereas the DNA furnished D and trimming. In the table there are 250,000 to 300,000 clones, 80% to 90% of which are singletons. CDR1 and CDR2 from the germline V gene are SGHAT and FQDESV (reference sequence). V trimming: 9 bases; J trimming: 2 bases; junction bases outside the gene matches: 16. This CDR3 has 16 residues.

Sample: peripheral blood. This clonotype originated in a woman between 50 and 59 years old with COVID-19, enrolled during active disease. V gene TRBV11-1 combines with J gene TRBJ2-7; TRBD2 agrees at 7 bases. The CDR3 loop is CASGGGGGSHPYEQYF. The CDR3 DNA reads TGTGCCAGTGGCGGCGGCGGCGGGAGTCATCCCTACGAGCAGTACTTC.